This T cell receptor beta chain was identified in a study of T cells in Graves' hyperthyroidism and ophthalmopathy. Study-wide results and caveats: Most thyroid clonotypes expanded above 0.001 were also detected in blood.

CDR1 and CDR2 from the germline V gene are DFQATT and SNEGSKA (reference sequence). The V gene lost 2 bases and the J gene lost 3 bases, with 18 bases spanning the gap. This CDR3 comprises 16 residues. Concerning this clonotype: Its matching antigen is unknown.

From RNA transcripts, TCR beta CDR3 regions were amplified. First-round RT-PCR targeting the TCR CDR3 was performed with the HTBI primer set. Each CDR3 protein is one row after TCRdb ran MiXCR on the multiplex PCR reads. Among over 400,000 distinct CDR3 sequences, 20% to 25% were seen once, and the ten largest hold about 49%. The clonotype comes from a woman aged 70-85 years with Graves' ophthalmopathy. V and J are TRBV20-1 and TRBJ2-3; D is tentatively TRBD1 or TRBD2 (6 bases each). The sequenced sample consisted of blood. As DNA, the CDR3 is TGCAGTGCTAGATCCGGGGGCGCCGGGCGGACAGATACGCAGTATTTT. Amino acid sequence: CSARSGGAGRTDTQYF.